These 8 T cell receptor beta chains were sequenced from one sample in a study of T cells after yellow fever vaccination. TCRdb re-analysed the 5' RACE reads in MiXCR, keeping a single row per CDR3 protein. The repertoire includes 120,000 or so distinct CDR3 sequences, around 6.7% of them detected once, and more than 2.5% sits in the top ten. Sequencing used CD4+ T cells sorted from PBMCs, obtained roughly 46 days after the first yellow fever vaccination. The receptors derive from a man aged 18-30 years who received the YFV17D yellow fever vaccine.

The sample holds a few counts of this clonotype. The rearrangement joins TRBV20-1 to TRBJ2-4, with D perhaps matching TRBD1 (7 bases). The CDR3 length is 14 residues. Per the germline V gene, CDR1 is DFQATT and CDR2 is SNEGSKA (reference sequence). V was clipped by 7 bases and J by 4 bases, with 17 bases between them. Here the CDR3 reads CSGQGGVKKNIQYF. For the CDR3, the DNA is TGCAGTGGGCAGGGGGGTGTGAAAAAAAACATTCAGTACTTC.

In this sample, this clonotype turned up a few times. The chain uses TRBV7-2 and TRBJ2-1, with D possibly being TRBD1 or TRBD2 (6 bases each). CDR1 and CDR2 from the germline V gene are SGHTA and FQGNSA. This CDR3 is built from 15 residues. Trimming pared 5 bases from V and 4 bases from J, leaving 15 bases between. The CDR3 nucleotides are TGTGCCAGCAGCCCGGGGGCGGGCGGGTACAATGAGCAGTTCTTC. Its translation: CASSPGAGGYNEQFF. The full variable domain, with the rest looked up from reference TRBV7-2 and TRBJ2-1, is GAGVSQSPSNKVTEKGKDVELRCDPISGHTALYWYRQSLGQGLEFLIYFQGNSAPDKSGLPSDRFSAERTGGSVSTLTIQRTQQEDSAVYLCASSPGAGGYNEQFFGPGTRLTVL.

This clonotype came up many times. CDR3 region: CATKGGTQYF. Here the CDR3 DNA reads TGTGCCACCAAGGGAGGGACCCAGTACTTC. The genes are TRBV2 and TRBJ2-5; TRBD2 might be the D (6 bases). The V gene's germline CDR1 is SNHLY and CDR2 FYNNEI. The CDR3 length is 10 residues. Trimming removed 10 bases at V and 7 bases at J, with 10 bases between.

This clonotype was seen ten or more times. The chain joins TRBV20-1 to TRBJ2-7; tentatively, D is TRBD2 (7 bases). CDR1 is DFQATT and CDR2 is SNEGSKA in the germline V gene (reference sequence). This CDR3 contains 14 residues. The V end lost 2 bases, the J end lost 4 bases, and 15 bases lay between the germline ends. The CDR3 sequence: CSARTGGVGYEQYV. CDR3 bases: TGCAGTGCTAGAACGGGGGGCGTTGGGTACGAGCAGTACGTC.

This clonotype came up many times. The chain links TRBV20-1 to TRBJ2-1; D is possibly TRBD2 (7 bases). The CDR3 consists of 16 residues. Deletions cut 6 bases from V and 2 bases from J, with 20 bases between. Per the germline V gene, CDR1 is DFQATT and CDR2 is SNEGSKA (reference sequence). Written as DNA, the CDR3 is TGCAGTGCGATAGGGGGGGGGAGCGGGGCCTACAATGAGCAGTTCTTC. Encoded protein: CSAIGGGSGAYNEQFF.

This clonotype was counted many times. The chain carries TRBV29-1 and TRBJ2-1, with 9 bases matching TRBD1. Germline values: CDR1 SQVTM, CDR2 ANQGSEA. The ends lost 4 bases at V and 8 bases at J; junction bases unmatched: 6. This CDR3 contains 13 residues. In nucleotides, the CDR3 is TGCAGCGTTGCGGGGACAGGGATGGATGAGCAGTTCTTC. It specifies CSVAGTGMDEQFF.

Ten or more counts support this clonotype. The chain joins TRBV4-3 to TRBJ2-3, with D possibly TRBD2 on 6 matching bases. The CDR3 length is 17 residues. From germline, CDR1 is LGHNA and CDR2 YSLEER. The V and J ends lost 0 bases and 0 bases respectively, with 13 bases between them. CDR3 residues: CASSQDSGVPSTDTQYF. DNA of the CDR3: TGCGCCAGCAGCCAAGATAGCGGTGTCCCTAGCACAGATACGCAGTATTTT.

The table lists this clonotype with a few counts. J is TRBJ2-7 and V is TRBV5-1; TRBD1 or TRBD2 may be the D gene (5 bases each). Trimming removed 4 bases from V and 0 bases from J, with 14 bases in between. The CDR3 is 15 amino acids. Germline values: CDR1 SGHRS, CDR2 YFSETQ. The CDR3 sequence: CASSSSAGISYEQYF. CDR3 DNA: TGCGCCAGCAGCAGTAGCGCAGGGATCTCCTACGAGCAGTACTTC. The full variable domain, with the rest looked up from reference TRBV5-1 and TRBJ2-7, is KAGVTQTPRYLIKTRGQQVTLSCSPISGHRSVSWYQQTPGQGLQFLFEYFSETQRNKGNFPGRFSGRQFSNSRSEMNVSTLELGDSALYLCASSSSAGISYEQYFGPGTRLTVT.